The clone carrying this T cell receptor (beta chain) was counted at least ten times. Germline V CDR1 and CDR2: MNHEY, SVGEGT. The CDR3 has 14 amino acids. J lost 4 bases, V lost 5 bases, and 7 bases had no gene match. These data originate in a study of blood T cell repertoires in COVID-19. In the study overall: T cells, B-cell-depleted T cells, or PBMCs provided the cDNA or gDNA that served as material.

Clones were sequenced by immunoSEQ multiplex PCR, and TCRdb holds only the in-frame ones, with some missing. The profile covers fewer than 150,000 clones, with 84% appearing a single time and approximately 6.1% taken by the ten largest. The chain uses TRBV6-2 or TRBV6-3 and TRBJ1-2; 7 positions match TRBD1. The origin of this receptor is a human donor in a cohort sampled during active COVID-19. Sequencing was done on a sample of peripheral blood. The CDR3 spells CASSAPGQTYGYTF. CDR3 DNA sequence: TGTGCCAGCAGTGCTCCGGGACAGACCTATGGCTACACCTTC.